This T cell receptor beta chain was recovered during a study of T cell repertoires in cytomegalovirus infection. About the research overall: An indication of both CMV infection and matching HLA type came from public TCR beta signatures.

Study observations and caveats: HLA-C-restricted TCR beta clonotypes specific for CMV led the ex vivo response. Cumulative public TCR beta family frequency identified CMV carriers with the relevant HLA.

Trimming stripped 4 bases from V and 5 bases from J, with 18 bases between. The CDR3 consists of 15 residues. This clonotype was seen many times. Its specificity is not known. Each CDR3 protein gets one entry after TCRdb re-called the reads with MiXCR. The sample holds 200,000 to 300,000 distinct CDR3 sequences, 9.1% seen once. This TCR came from a human donor in good health (CMV status not recorded). Some clones in this sample may be carry-over from other donors' samples. This chain links TRBV12-3 or TRBV12-4 with TRBJ2-7; unclear D gene. Sequenced input: PBMCs. This CDR3 is CASSSAKAPADEQYF. The CDR3 nucleotides are TGTGCCAGCAGTTCCGCGAAGGCCCCGGCTGACGAGCAGTACTTC.